This T cell receptor (beta chain) was found in a study of siplizumab effects on memory and regulatory T cells. The study's findings and limits: In roughly 75-95% of proliferating CD4+ or CD8+ clones, a naive or memory phenotype could not be assigned.

To note about this clone: Antigen unknown.

The assay looked at some 96,000 TCR templates in each sample. Here immunoSEQ multiplex PCR was the method, and the copy in TCRdb shows in-frame clones only, minus some. Seen here are over 70,000 clones, 95% observed once, and the top ten hold approximately 18%. This sequence was found in a human donor in good health. Source material: CD8+ T cells sorted from blood.

The CDR3 spells CASSSVVGLAGTDTQYF. The CDR3 DNA reads TGTGCCAGCAGCTCCGTCGTAGGACTAGCGGGGACAGATACGCAGTATTTT. The V gene is TRBV7-9, the J gene TRBJ2-3; 12 bases align to TRBD2. The V gene's germline CDR1 is SEHNR and CDR2 FQNEAQ (reference sequence). This CDR3 spans 17 amino acids. V was pared by 4 bases and J by 3 bases, with 8 bases of the junction left unmatched.